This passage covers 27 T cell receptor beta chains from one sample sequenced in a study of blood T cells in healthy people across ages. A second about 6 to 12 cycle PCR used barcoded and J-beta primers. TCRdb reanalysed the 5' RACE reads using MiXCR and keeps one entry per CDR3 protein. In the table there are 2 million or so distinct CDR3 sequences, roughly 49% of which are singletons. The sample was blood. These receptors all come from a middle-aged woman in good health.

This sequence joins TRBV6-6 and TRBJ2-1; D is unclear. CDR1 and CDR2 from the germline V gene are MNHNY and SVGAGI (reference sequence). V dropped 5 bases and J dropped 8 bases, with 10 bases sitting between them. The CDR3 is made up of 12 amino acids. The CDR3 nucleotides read TGTGCCAGCAGTCCCGGGTCCCATGAGCAGTTCTTC. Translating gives CASSPGSHEQFF.

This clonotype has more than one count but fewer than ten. CDR3 DNA sequence: TGCAGTGCTAGTCAGACGGGGGGGCCCCTCGAGCAGTACTTC. This translates into CSASQTGGPLEQYF. The chain carries TRBV20-1 and TRBJ2-7, with TRBD2 matching 8 bases. The CDR3 has 14 amino acids. From germline, CDR1 is DFQATT and CDR2 SNEGSKA (reference sequence). V dropped 3 bases and J dropped 6; count of bases not matched to a gene: 10.

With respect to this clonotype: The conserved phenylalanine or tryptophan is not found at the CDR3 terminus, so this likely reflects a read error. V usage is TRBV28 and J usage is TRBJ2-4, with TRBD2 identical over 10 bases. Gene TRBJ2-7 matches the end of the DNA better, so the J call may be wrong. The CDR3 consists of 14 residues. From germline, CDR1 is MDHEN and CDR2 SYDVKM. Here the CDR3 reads CASSFQGLAIEQYL. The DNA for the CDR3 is TGTGCCAGCAGTTTCCAGGGACTAGCGATCGAGCAGTACCTC.

CDR3 nucleotide sequence: TGCAGTGCTAGAGATCTGGTGGAAACGGCGCTCCCACCAAATTCACCCCTCCACTTT. Protein: CSARDLVETALPPNSPLHF. The chain employs TRBV20-1 and TRBJ1-6; D uncertain. Germline-derived CDR1 and CDR2 are DFQATT and SNEGSKA (reference sequence). The length of the CDR3 is 19 residues. V was clipped by 0 bases and J by 7 bases, with 25 bases between them.

The CDR3 DNA follows: TGTGCCAGCAGCCTCGGACTAGCGGGGGTAGGGACCCAGTACTTC. It codes for CASSLGLAGVGTQYF. The chain is built from TRBV3-1 and TRBJ2-5, with 13 bases matching TRBD2. V lost 4 bases and J lost 7; bases outside the gene matches: 6. Germline assignment: CDR1 LGHDT and CDR2 YNNKEL (reference sequence). The CDR3 runs 15 residues.

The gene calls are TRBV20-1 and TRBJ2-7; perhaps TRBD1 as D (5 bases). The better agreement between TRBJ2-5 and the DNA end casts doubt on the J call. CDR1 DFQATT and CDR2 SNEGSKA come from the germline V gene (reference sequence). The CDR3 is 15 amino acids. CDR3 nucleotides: TGCAGTGCTAGAGATCTAGGGGCAGAGCAAGAGACCCAGTACTTC. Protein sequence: CSARDLGAEQETQYF.

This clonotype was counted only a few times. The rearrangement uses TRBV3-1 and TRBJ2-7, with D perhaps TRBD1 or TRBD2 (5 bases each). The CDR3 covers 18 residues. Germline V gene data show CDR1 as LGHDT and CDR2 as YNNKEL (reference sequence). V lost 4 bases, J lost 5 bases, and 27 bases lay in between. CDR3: CASSPYLNRDGNFDEQYF. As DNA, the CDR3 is TGTGCCAGCAGCCCCTATTTGAACCGGGACGGGAATTTCGACGAGCAGTACTTC.

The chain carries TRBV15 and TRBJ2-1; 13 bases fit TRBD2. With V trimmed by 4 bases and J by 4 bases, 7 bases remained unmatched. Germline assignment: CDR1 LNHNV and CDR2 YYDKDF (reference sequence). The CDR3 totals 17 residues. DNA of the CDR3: TGTGCCACCAGCACTACAATGGGACTAGCGGGATACAATGAGCAGTTCTTC. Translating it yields CATSTTMGLAGYNEQFF. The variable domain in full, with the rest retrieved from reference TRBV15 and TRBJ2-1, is DAMVIQNPRYQVTQFGKPVTLSCSQTLNHNVMYWYQQKSSQAPKLLFHYYDKDFNNEADTPDNFQSRRPNTSFCFLDIRSPGLGDTAMYLCATSTTMGLAGYNEQFFGPGTRLTVL.

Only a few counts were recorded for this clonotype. CDR3 sequence (DNA): TGTGCCAGCAGCTTACAAAGGACATTCTACAATGAGCAGTTCTTC. It encodes CASSLQRTFYNEQFF. This chain links TRBV11-2 with TRBJ2-1; a possible D gene is TRBD1 (5 bases). Trimming took off 2 bases at V and 3 bases at J, with 11 bases between the two ends. This CDR3 is built from 15 residues. CDR1 is SGHAT, CDR2 FQNNGV, per germline.

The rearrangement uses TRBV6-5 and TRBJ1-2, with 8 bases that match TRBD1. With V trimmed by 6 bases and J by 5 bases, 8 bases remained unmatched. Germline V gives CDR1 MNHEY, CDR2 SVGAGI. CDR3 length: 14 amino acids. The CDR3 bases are TGTGCCAGCAGCCGACAGGGGATGGGGTATGGCTACACCTTC. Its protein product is CASSRQGMGYGYTF.

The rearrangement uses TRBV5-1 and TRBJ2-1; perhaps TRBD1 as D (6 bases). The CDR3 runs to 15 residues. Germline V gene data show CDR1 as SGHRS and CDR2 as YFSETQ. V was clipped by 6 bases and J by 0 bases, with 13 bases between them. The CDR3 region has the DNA TGCGCCAGCAAGACCGCAGGGGTCTCCTACAATGAGCAGTTCTTC. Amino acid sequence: CASKTAGVSYNEQFF.

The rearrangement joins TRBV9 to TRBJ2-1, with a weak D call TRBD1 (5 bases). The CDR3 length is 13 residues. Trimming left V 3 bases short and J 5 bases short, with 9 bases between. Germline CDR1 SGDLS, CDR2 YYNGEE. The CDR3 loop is CASSATGDNEQFF. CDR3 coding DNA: TGTGCCAGCAGCGCTACAGGAGACAATGAGCAGTTCTTC. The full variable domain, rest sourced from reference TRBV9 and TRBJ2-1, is DSGVTQTPKHLITATGQRVTLRCSPRSGDLSVYWYQQSLDQGLQFLIQYYNGEERAKGNILERFSAQQFPDLHSELNLSSLELGDSALYFCASSATGDNEQFFGPGTRLTVL.

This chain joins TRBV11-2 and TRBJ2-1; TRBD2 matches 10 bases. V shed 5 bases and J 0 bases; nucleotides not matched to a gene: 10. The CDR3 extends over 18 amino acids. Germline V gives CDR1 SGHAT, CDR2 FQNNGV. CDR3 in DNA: TGTGCCAGCAGCCCTAGGACTAGCGGCCGACTCTCCTACAATGAGCAGTTCTTC. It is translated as CASSPRTSGRLSYNEQFF.

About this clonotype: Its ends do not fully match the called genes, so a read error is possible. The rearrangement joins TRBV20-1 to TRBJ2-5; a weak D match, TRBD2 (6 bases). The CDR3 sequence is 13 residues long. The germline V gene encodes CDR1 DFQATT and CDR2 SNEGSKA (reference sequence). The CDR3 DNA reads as TGCAGTGCTAGAGTCGGGGGTCAAGAGACCCGGTACTTC. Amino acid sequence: CSARVGGQETRYF.

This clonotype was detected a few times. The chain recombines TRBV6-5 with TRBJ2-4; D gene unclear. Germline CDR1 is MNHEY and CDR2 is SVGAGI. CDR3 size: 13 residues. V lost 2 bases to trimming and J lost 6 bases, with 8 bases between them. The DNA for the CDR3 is TGTGCCAGCAGTTACGGCCCATCAAACATTCAGTACTTC. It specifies CASSYGPSNIQYF.

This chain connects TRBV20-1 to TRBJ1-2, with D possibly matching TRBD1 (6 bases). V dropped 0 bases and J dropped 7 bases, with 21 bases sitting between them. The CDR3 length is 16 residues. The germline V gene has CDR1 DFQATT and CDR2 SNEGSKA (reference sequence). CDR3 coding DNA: TGCAGTGCTAGAGATGTCAATTCCCTACAGGGCGGTGGCTACACCTTC. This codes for CSARDVNSLQGGGYTF.

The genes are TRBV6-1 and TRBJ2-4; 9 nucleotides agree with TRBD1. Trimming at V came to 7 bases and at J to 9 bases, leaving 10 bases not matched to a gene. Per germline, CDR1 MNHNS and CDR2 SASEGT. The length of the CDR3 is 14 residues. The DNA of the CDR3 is TGTGCCAGCACCCCAGACAGGGGGTCGGGCATTCAGTACTTC. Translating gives CASTPDRGSGIQYF.

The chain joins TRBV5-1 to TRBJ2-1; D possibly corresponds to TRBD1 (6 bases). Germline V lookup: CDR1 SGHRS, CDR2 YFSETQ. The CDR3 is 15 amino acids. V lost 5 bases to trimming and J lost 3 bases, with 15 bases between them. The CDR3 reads CASSSRTANYNEQFF. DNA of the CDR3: TGCGCCAGCAGTTCCCGGACAGCGAACTACAATGAGCAGTTCTTC.

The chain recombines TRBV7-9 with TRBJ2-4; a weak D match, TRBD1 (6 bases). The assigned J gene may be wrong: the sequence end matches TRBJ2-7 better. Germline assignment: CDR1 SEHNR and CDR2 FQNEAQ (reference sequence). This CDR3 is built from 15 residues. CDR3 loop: CASSIVDRTPYEQYF. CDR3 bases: TGTGCCAGCAGCATAGTCGACAGGACCCCTTACGAGCAGTACTTC.

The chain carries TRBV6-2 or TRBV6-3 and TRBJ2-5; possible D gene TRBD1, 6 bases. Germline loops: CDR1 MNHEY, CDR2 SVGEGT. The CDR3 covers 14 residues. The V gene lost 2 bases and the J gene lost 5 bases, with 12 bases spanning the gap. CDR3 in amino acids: CASSYGRGRETQYF. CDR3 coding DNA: TGTGCCAGCAGTTACGGCAGGGGTAGGGAGACCCAGTACTTC.

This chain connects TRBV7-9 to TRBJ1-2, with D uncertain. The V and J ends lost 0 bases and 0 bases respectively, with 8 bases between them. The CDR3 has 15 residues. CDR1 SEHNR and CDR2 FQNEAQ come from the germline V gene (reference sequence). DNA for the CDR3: TGTGCCAGCAGCTTAGCGGAATCAGCTAACTATGGCTACACCTTC. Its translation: CASSLAESANYGYTF.

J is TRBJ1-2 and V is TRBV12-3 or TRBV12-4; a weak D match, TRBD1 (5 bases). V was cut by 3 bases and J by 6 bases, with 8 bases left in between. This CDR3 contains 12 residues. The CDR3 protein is CASSFLGDGYTF. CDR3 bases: TGTGCCAGCAGTTTTTTGGGGGATGGCTACACCTTC.

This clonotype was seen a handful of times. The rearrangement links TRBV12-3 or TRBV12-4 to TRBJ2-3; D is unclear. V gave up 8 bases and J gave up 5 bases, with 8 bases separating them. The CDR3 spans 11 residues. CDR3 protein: CASARKDTQYF. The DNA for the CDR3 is TGTGCCAGCGCCCGGAAAGATACGCAGTATTTT.

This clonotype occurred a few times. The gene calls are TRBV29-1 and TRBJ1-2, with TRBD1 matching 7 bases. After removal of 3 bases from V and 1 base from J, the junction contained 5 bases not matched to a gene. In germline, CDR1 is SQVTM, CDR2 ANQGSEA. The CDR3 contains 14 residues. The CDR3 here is CSVDAGTDNYGYTF. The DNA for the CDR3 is TGCAGCGTTGACGCCGGGACAGATAACTATGGCTACACCTTC.

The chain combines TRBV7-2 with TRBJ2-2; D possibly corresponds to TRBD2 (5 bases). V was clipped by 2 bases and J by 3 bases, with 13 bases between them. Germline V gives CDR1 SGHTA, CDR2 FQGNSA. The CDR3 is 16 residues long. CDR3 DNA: TGTGCCAGCAGCTTAAGGTCGGGAACTGACACCGGGGAGCTGTTTTTT. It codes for CASSLRSGTDTGELFF.

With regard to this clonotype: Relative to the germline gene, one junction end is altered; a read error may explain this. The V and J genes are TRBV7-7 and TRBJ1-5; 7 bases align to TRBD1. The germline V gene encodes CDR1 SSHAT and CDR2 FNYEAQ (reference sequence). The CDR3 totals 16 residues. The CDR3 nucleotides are TGTGCTAGCAGCAAAGGGACAGAGAATTTCAATCAGCCCCAGCATTTT. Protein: CASSKGTENFNQPQHF.

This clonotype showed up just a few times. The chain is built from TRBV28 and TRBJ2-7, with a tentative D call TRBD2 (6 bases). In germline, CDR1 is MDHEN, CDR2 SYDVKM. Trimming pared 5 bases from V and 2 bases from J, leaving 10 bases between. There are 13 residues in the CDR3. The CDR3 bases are TGTGCCAGCAGTAATGGAGGGACCTACGAGCAGTACTTC. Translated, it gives CASSNGGTYEQYF.